This TCR beta chain was profiled in a study of vaccination and CD4 T cells after COVID-19 (dated by TCRdb to between 2021 and 2024). With regard to the full study: Every convalescent patient had a positive nasal swab PCR test for SARS-CoV-2, with mild disease in several patients and severe disease in one. Post-COVID blood samples were collected from convalescent patients a median of approximately 100 days after diagnosis, with a range of roughly 30 to 161 days. Three convalescent patients gave samples both early after vaccination (day 14) and late after vaccination (days 161 to 241). For stimulating the cultures, overlapping spike peptide pools were used, derived from SARS-CoV-2 as well as from the common cold coronaviruses HCoV-NL63, HCoV-OC43 and HCoV-229E. Control cultures received a CEFX viral epitope pool as the positive control, an HIV-1 Nef peptide pool as the negative control, or no peptide. The convalescent cohort comprised six males and four females, including two Hispanic individuals, seven Caucasians, two Asians and one multiracial person. Post-vaccine blood samples were taken a median of 72 days after the second vaccine dose, with a range of roughly 14 to 241 days. The spike-specific CD4+ TCR repertoire was compared before and after mRNA vaccination in over 9 COVID-19 convalescent patients and a few infection-naive healthy vaccine recipients. Two doses of either the Pfizer-BioNTech BNT162b2 vaccine (n=8) or the Moderna mRNA-1273 vaccine (n=2) were administered to participants. Study-wide findings and limitations: Relatively few convalescent patients were included in the study, and early timepoints after natural infection were not analyzed. Nearly all vaccine-specific clones in convalescent patients (304 of 307) were mono-reactive for SARS-CoV-2 spike rather than cross-reactive with common cold coronaviruses. The median number of SARS-CoV-2-reactive clonotypes rose from under 25 after infection to 35 to 45 after vaccination, but the change was not significant. Among convalescent patients, a median about 86% of the SARS-CoV-2-reactive clones seen after vaccination appeared only after vaccination, which suggests priming specific to the vaccine.

Only a few counts were recorded for this clonotype. The antigen it recognizes is unknown. The sample holds no much larger clone one base away, and base qualities are not on file. Reading the label with the study, this specimen's time point is: late sampling 161 to 241 days after vaccination in a few convalescent patients. The label giving this sample's treatment or condition can be read as: approximately nine-day PBMC culture with coronavirus spike peptide pools or control peptides (ViraFEST assay). The ViraFEST assay was used in the study, in which antigen-specific T cells were expanded with peptide pools and expanded clonotypes were subsequently identified by TCR sequencing. Positive SARS-CoV-2 PCR tests in the convalescent patients dated from March to December 2020, before Alpha, Beta and Delta variants emerged in the United States. Each well held millions of PBMCs cultured in IMDM containing roughly 5.5% human AB serum and approximately 9.8 IU/ml IL-2, with about 9.1 ug/ml peptide pools added. Half of the culture medium was replaced with fresh IL-2-containing medium on days 3 and 7. After 10 days of culture, CD4+ T cells were isolated by negative selection with the EasySep CD4+ T cell isolation kit. Ficoll-Paque Plus gradient centrifugation was used to isolate PBMCs from whole blood, and the isolated PBMCs were then either used fresh or cryopreserved at -140C. Culture conditions were generally each tested in triplicate wells.

V is pared back by 6 bases and J by 5 bases, with 13 bases lying between the germline termini. Reading from cysteine to phenylalanine, the CDR3 counts 13 amino acids. Only the CDR3 part of the read is kept: 39 bases, read in frame from the first base. The germline V gene specifies SGHTA as CDR1 and FQGNSA as CDR2. Libraries were built with PCR. At the Johns Hopkins FTIC core, DNA from the cultured CD4+ T cells underwent TCR sequencing with the Oncomine TCR Beta short-read assay. The QIAamp micro DNA kit was used to extract genomic DNA from the cultured CD4+ T cells. Oncomine TCR Beta libraries made from cultured CD4+ T cells were pooled using unique dual indexes and sequenced on an Illumina iSeq 100. The paper's processing steps were these. Non-productive sequences were removed, and CDR3s not starting with C, not ending with F or W, or shorter than 7 amino acids were discarded. Antigen-specific clonotypes were identified using the MANAFEST web application through comparison of peptide-stimulated wells with reference and other culture wells. To be called positive, a clone needed an FDR below 0.05, an odds ratio above 5, and a productive frequency above 0.1% in at least two of three replicate wells. A clonotype was classed as cross-reactive if the clonotype showed significant expansion both in SARS-CoV-2 spike wells and in at least one common cold coronavirus spike condition. CDR3 homology was assessed with Levenshtein distances (stringdist) and unrooted phylogenetic trees (ape) in R version 3.6.1. Clones were called with MiXCR by TCRdb after fastp trimmed the public reads at Q25, and only in-frame beta chains were retained. One record per CDR3 amino acid sequence lists the most common genes and DNA. TCRdb's processing, not the authors', yielded these V and J calls. The sample table records approximately 18,000 distinct CDR3 sequences; 44% of these occur just once. The ten top clones hold roughly 17% of the sample.

The specimen comprised CD4+ T cells from blood, cultured in vitro, sampled about 7 months after SARS-CoV-2 vaccination. The chain is made from TRBV7-2 and TRBJ1-1; a tentative D match to TRBD1 spans 6 bases. This TCR was sampled from a human donor who had recovered from COVID-19. The CDR3 protein is CASRTTGLTEAFF. The base sequence is TGTGCCAGCAGGACTACAGGGTTGACTGAAGCTTTCTTT.